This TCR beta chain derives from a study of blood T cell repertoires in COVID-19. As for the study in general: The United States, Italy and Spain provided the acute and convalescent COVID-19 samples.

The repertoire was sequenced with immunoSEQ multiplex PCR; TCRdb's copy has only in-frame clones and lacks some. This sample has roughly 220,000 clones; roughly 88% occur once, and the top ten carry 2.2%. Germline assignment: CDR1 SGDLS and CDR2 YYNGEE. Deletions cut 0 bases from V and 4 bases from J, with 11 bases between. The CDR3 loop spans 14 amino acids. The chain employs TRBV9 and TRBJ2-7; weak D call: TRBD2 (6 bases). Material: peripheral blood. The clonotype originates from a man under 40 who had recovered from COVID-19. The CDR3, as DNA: TGTGCCAGCAGCGTAGACGTGGGGAGGTACGAGCAGTACTTC. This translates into CASSVDVGRYEQYF.